This T cell receptor beta chain was found in a study of T cells in Graves' hyperthyroidism and ophthalmopathy. Findings and caveats of the study: Ophthalmopathy stood apart from stable hyperthyroidism in a 13 V-J model. Most thyroid-expanded clonotypes above 0.001 were also found in blood.

Ophthalmopathy cases scored 3 or more on the Clinical Activity Score and 4 or more on NOSPECS grade, with duration below 3 months. This clonotype has at least ten counts. Its specificity is unknown. Trimming shortened V by 4 bases and J by 7 bases, and 17 bases separated the two germline ends. Germline V gene sequence: CDR1 MNHNS, CDR2 SASEGT. The CDR3 is made up of 16 amino acids. RNA transcripts yielded amplified TCR beta CDR3 regions. Initially, a first-round RT-PCR of the TCR CDR3 employed the HTBI primer set. A single record per CDR3 protein comes from TCRdb applying MiXCR to the multiplex PCR reads. This table has approximately 600,000 distinct CDR3 sequences, 20% to 25% appearing once.

J is TRBJ1-6 and V is TRBV6-1; tentatively, D is TRBD1 (5 bases). This clonotype was sampled from a man in his thirties or forties with Graves' ophthalmopathy. The specimen sequenced was blood. CDR3 sequence: CASSGRATGGNSPLHF. The CDR3 nucleotides are TGTGCCAGCAGTGGTAGGGCTACAGGCGGAAATTCACCCCTCCACTTT.